These 5 T cell receptor beta chains came from one sample sequenced in a study of control samples from healthy donors and cancer patients. Sequencing was performed with immunoSEQ multiplex PCR; in TCRdb, only in-frame clones are kept and a portion is missing. The data hold more than 110,000 clones, with approximately 91% observed a single time. Material: blood. Receptors were obtained from a woman in her 30s in good health.

This clone was recorded once. The V call is TRBV28, the J call TRBJ1-4, with 7 bases aligning to TRBD1. The germline V gene has CDR1 MDHEN and CDR2 SYDVKM. The CDR3 has 15 amino acids. The J segment lost 3 bases and the V segment lost 7 bases, leaving 8 bases of the junction unmatched. The CDR3 sequence is CASNRPGTANEKLFF. CDR3 sequence (DNA): TGTGCCAGCAACCGACCCGGGACAGCTAATGAAAAACTGTTTTTT.

This clone was observed once. The chain employs TRBV28 and TRBJ1-2; 7 nucleotides align to TRBD1. The V and J ends lost 6 bases and 5 bases, in that order; junction bases with no gene match: 12. This CDR3 spans 15 amino acids. CDR1 and CDR2 (germline): MDHEN, SYDVKM. The chain's CDR3 is CASSLRGAGGYGYTF. CDR3 sequence (DNA): TGTGCCAGCAGCCTCCGCGGGGCAGGGGGGTATGGCTACACCTTC.

The chain links TRBV7-2 to TRBJ2-1; TRBD1 matches 12 bases. J gave up 3 bases and V 5 bases, and 14 bases lay outside the gene matches. Germline CDR1 reads SGHTA; CDR2 reads FQGNSA. This CDR3 is 19 amino acids long. CDR3 amino acids: CASSPGQGALIQDYNEQFF. CDR3 in DNA: TGTGCCAGCAGCCCGGGACAGGGGGCCCTAATACAAGACTACAATGAGCAGTTCTTC.

This CDR3 reads CSVGQGASNQPQHF. The CDR3 DNA follows: TGCAGCGTTGGGCAGGGGGCGAGCAATCAGCCCCAGCATTTT. The rearrangement uses TRBV29-1 and TRBJ1-5; 8 nucleotides align to TRBD1. This CDR3 comprises 14 residues. The J segment lost 1 base and the V segment lost 4 bases, leaving 3 bases of the junction unmatched. CDR1 and CDR2 from the germline V gene are SQVTM and ANQGSEA.

J is TRBJ1-6 and V is TRBV6-6, with D hard to call. V lost 0 bases to trimming and J lost 10 bases, with 13 bases between them. The CDR3 length is 15 residues. From germline, CDR1 is MNHNY and CDR2 SVGAGI (reference sequence). CDR3 DNA sequence: TGTGCCAGCAGTTACTCGGAGGGTCAAATATCACCCCTCCACTTT. Its translation is CASSYSEGQISPLHF.